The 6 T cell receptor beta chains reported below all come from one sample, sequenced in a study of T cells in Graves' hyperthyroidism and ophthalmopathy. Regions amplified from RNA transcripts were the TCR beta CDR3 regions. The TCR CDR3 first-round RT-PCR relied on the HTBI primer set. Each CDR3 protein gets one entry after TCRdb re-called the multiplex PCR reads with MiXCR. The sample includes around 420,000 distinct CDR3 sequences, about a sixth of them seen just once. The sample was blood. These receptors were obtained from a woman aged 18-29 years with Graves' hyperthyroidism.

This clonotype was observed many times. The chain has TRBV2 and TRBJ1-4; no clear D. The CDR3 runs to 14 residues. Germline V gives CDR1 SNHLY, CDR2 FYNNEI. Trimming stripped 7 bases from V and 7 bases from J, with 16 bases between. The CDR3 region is CASTSTPGVEKLFF. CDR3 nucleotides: TGTGCCAGCACTTCTACTCCGGGAGTTGAAAAACTGTTTTTT.

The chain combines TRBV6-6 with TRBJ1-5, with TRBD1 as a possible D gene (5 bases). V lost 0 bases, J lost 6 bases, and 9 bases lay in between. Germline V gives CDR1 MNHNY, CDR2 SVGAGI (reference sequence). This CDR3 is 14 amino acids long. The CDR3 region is CASSYSQGSQPQHF. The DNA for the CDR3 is TGTGCCAGCAGTTACTCTCAGGGTAGTCAGCCCCAGCATTTT.

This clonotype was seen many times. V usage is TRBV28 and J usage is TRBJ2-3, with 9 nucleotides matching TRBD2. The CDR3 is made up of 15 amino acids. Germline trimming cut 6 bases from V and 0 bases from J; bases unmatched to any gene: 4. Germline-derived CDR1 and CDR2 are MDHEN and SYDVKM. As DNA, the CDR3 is TGTGCCAGCAGCCCCCTAGCGGGAAGCACAGATACGCAGTATTTT. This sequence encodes CASSPLAGSTDTQYF.

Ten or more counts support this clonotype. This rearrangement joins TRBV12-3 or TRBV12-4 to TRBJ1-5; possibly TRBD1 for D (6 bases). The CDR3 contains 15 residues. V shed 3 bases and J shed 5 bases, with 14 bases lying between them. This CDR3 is CASSLGGRGHQPQHF. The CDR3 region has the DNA TGTGCCAGCAGTTTGGGGGGCAGGGGTCATCAGCCCCAGCATTTT.

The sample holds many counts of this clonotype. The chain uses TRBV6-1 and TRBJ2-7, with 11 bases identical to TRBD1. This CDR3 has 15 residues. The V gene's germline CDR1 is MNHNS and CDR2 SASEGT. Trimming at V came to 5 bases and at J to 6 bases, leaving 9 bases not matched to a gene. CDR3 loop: CASSLSGTGGREQYF. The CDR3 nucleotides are TGTGCCAGCAGTCTCTCCGGGACAGGGGGTCGCGAGCAGTACTTC.

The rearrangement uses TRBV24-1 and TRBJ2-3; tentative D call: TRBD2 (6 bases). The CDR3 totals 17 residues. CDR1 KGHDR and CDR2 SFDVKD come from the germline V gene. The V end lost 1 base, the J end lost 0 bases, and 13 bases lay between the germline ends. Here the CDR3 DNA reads TGTGCCACCAGTGATTTACGTAGCGGCCTTAGCACAGATACGCAGTATTTT. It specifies CATSDLRSGLSTDTQYF.